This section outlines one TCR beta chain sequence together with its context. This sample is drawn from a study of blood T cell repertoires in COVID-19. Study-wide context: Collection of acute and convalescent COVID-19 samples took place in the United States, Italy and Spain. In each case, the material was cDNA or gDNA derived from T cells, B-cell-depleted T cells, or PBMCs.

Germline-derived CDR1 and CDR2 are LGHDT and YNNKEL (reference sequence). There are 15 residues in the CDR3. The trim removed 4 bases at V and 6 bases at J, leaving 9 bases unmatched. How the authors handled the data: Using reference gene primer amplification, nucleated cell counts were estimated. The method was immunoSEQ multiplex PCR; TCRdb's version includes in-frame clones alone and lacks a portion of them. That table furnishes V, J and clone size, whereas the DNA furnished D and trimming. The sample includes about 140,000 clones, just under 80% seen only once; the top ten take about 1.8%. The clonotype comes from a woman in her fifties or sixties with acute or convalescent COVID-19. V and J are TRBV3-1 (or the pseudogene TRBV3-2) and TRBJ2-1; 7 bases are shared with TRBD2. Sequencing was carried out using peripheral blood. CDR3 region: CASSLLASHVNEQFF. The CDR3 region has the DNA TGTGCCAGCAGCCTACTAGCGTCCCACGTCAATGAGCAGTTCTTC.